This TCR beta chain derives from a study of T cell changes during pregnancy in multiple sclerosis. The CDR3 is made up of 12 amino acids. Trimming cost V 5 bases and J 3 bases, with 7 bases left between them. Looked up from germline, CDR1 is LNHDA and CDR2 is SQIVND (reference sequence). This clone occurred once. Here immunoSEQ multiplex PCR was the method, and the copy in TCRdb shows in-frame clones only, minus some. The table includes just over 30,000 clones, approximately 88% detected once. V and J are TRBV19 and TRBJ1-1; a possible D gene is TRBD1 (5 bases). The source is a female donor with multiple sclerosis, enrolled in a pregnancy study. The source was CD8+ T cells from peripheral blood mononuclear cells, collected in the first trimester of pregnancy. The CDR3 sequence is CASSWGDTEAFF. CDR3 nucleotide sequence: TGTGCCAGTAGTTGGGGGGACACTGAAGCTTTCTTT.